The clone carrying this TCR beta chain came up a few times. Its antigen is still unknown. One entry per CDR3 protein results from TCRdb running MiXCR on the RT-PCR reads. The repertoire consists of around 760,000 distinct CDR3 sequences, with roughly 13% occurring once and the leading ten covering approximately 6.5%. The data derive from a study of response to subunit inactivated influenza vaccine. Broader study findings: After each seasonal influenza vaccination, few new T cells are recruited, the authors suggested.

The length of the CDR3 is 14 residues. Trimming took off 5 bases at V and 7 bases at J, with 18 bases between the two ends. Germline CDR1 is DFQATT and CDR2 is SNEGSKA (reference sequence). Sequencing was performed on PBMCs from blood, taken 14 to 15 days before vaccination. This clonotype was sampled from a man aged 50 to 60 who received an inactivated influenza vaccine. The chain carries TRBV20-1 and TRBJ2-4; D possibly corresponds to TRBD1 (6 bases). DNA of the CDR3: TGCAGTGCTCCGTACAGGGACAACGGGAACATTCAGTACTTC. It specifies CSAPYRDNGNIQYF.